The 5 T cell receptor beta chains below all came from one sample that was sequenced in a study of cytomegalovirus exposure and HLA in healthy donors (dated by TCRdb to 2016 to 2017). The library was built by means of the immunoSEQ multiplex PCR assay. The multiplex PCR relied on a mix of 60 forward primers for TCR Vbeta segments and 13 reverse primers for TCR Jbeta segments. TCRdb re-hosts the immuneACCESS table, in-frame sequences only. Its copies lack some clones; in the studies checked, an unresolved V gene accounts for under half of them, and the cause for the rest is not known. For this sample the table gives approximately 150,000 clones, of which roughly 73% were detected only once. Around 11% of the sample is held by the ten biggest clonotypes. The material sequenced was PBMCs. The receptors were gathered from a man between 18 and 35 years old in good health and CMV-seropositive.

This clone was observed a few times. The V gene is TRBV19, the J gene TRBJ1-5, with 7 bases aligning to TRBD1. Per germline, CDR1 LNHDA and CDR2 SQIVND (reference sequence). V lost 5 bases to trimming and J lost 9 bases; unmatched junction nucleotides: 16. The CDR3 extends over 16 amino acids. The CDR3 DNA reads as TGTGCCAGTAGTTTTAATCTAAGGACAGGTCATCCGCCCCAGCATTTT. This gives the protein CASSFNLRTGHPPQHF.

The chain uses TRBV4-2 and TRBJ2-7; 7 bases are shared with TRBD2. V lost 3 bases, J lost 0 bases, and 5 bases stayed unmatched. CDR3 length equals 15 residues. Germline CDR1 reads LGHNA; CDR2 reads YNFKEQ. The CDR3 region is CASSQERGSSYEQYF. The CDR3 DNA follows: TGTGCCAGCAGCCAGGAGCGGGGAAGCTCCTACGAGCAGTACTTC.

The gene calls are TRBV5-1 and TRBJ2-2; D may be TRBD2 (5 bases). The CDR3 length is 16 residues. In germline, CDR1 is SGHRS, CDR2 YFSETQ. V lost 0 bases and J lost 2, with 11 bases in between. CDR3 sequence: CASSLVSAINTGELFF. CDR3 nucleotide sequence: TGCGCCAGCAGCTTGGTTAGCGCTATTAACACCGGGGAGCTGTTTTTT.

The genes are TRBV9 and TRBJ1-1; D perhaps matches TRBD1 (5 bases). Trimming took 0 bases from V and 5 from J, leaving 17 bases between them. Germline V gene sequence: CDR1 SGDLS, CDR2 YYNGEE. This CDR3 is built from 16 residues. The CDR3 DNA is TGTGCCAGCAGCGTAGTTGGGGCGAAGGGAGGGACTGAAGCTTTCTTT. Its translation is CASSVVGAKGGTEAFF.

The V and J genes are TRBV5-5 and TRBJ1-6; TRBD1 matches 9 bases. Germline lookup yields CDR1 SGHKS and CDR2 YYEKEE (reference sequence). With 4 bases clipped from V and 6 bases from J, the junction kept 5 bases outside the gene matches. The CDR3 has 15 residues. CDR3 loop: CASSGDRAFNSPLHF. CDR3 DNA sequence: TGTGCCAGCAGCGGGGACAGGGCCTTTAATTCACCCCTCCACTTT. The entire variable domain, with the rest obtained from reference TRBV5-5 and TRBJ1-6, is as follows: DAGVTQSPTHLIKTRGQQVTLRCSPISGHKSVSWYQQVLGQGPQFIFQYYEKEERGRGNFPDRFSARQFPNYSSELNVNALLLGDSALYLCASSGDRAFNSPLHFGNGTRLTVT.